This TCR beta chain was documented in a study of radiotherapy plus CTLA-4 blockade in lung cancer. Study information: For about 18% of patients, objective responses occurred, and about 30% had disease control.

Germline-derived CDR1 and CDR2 are MGHRA and YSYEKL. V trimming: 4 bases; J trimming: 8 bases; junction bases outside the gene matches: 11. There are 16 residues in the CDR3. Assay used: immunoSEQ multiplex PCR; TCRdb lists only in-frame clones, some missing. The table has 50,000 to 75,000 clones, about 72% seen once. Findings and limits, study-wide: Radiotherapy plus ipilimumab was followed by expansion in blood of tumor-derived TCR clones.

Of note for this clone: Its antigen remains unknown.

This chain connects TRBV4-1 to TRBJ1-6, with 7 bases lining up with TRBD1. The sequences come from peripheral blood, collected from a patient treated with radiotherapy plus ipilimumab. The receptor comes from a human donor with non-small cell lung cancer who had a complete response to radiotherapy plus ipilimumab. In DNA form, the CDR3 reads TGCGCCAGCAGCCCCACGGAGGACAGGAGGGATTCACCCCTCCACTTT. Amino acid sequence: CASSPTEDRRDSPLHF.